This T cell receptor (beta chain) derives from a study of cytomegalovirus exposure and HLA in healthy donors. Study-level findings and limits: The classifier reportedly diagnosed cytomegalovirus status with high sensitivity and specificity. The study designated over 150 TCR beta chains cytomegalovirus-associated. Most observed TCR sequences were rare, whereas some public TCRs were detected in many donors. A subsequent analysis found that TCR clusters from the first cohort also tended to co-occur in the 120 or so validation repertoires, with around 94% of cluster scores above 0.

CDR1 and CDR2 from the germline V gene are KGHSH and LQKENI. This CDR3 is built from 14 residues. The germline V and J ends were trimmed by 2 bases and 5 bases, with 13 bases remaining between them. This clone was seen only once. Its specificity is unknown. Profiling relied on immunoSEQ multiplex PCR, and the TCRdb table lists in-frame clones only, not all of them. This sample yields roughly 120,000 clones, of which 80% to 90% are seen a single time; approximately 4.5% belongs to the top ten. The receptor's source is a man between 18 and 35 years old in good health and CMV-seropositive. Sequences were obtained from PBMCs. V usage is TRBV18 and J usage is TRBJ2-7; D not resolved. The CDR3 sequence: CASSPEYSSHEQYF. CDR3 in DNA: TGTGCCAGCTCACCAGAGTACAGTTCCCACGAGCAGTACTTC. Drawing the rest from reference TRBV18 and TRBJ2-7, the complete variable domain is NAGVMQNPRHLVRRRGQEARLRCSPMKGHSHVYWYRQLPEEGLKFMVYLQKENIIDESGMPKERFSAEFPKEGPSILRIQQVVRGDSAAYFCASSPEYSSHEQYFGPGTRLTVT.